Presented here are 10 T cell receptor beta chains from one specimen sequenced in a study of T cells in Graves' hyperthyroidism and ophthalmopathy (dated by TCRdb to the late 2010s). Library construction relied on multiplex PCR. Sequencer: Illumina HiSeq 2000. TCR beta CDR3 regions were amplified from RNA transcripts. For the first round of RT-PCR on the TCR CDR3, the HTBI primer set was used together with the Qiagen OneStep RT-PCR kit. TCRdb passed the public sequencing reads through fastp at Q25 and MiXCR, retaining productive beta sequences. Under each unique CDR3 protein, matching rows form one entry showing the most common genes and DNA. Recorded for this sample are almost 600,000 distinct CDR3 sequences; approximately 15% of them occurred a single time. The ten largest clones add up to roughly 5.7% of the sample. Sequences were obtained from blood. The receptors stem from a woman younger than 45 with Graves' hyperthyroidism that later progressed to Graves' ophthalmopathy.

This CDR3 reads CASCIAGGPNEQYF. CDR3 sequence (DNA): TGTGCCAGCTGTATAGCGGGAGGGCCCAACGAGCAGTACTTC. The chain employs TRBV12-3 or TRBV12-4 and TRBJ2-7; TRBD2 matches at 11 bases. V shed 8 bases and J 5 bases; nucleotides not matched to a gene: 8. The CDR3 consists of 14 residues.

This clonotype was seen a few times. This rearrangement joins TRBV20-1 to TRBJ2-1, with 13 bases aligning to TRBD2. Germline loops: CDR1 DFQATT, CDR2 SNEGSKA (reference sequence). CDR3 length: 17 residues. Unmatched junction bases numbered 5, after V lost 0 bases and J lost 3 bases. For the CDR3, the DNA is TGCAGTGCTAGAGATTCGGGACTAGCGGGACTCTACAATGAGCAGTTCTTC. It is translated as CSARDSGLAGLYNEQFF.

In this sample, this clonotype turned up many times. The CDR3 nucleotides are TGTGCCAGCAGTTTAATAGAGGGTTGGAGGCAGCCGAACACTGAAGCTTTCTTT. Its translation: CASSLIEGWRQPNTEAFF. The chain is built from TRBV28 and TRBJ1-1, with no clear D. V gave up 2 bases and J gave up 1 base, with 20 bases separating them. Germline CDR1 MDHEN, CDR2 SYDVKM. The CDR3 runs to 18 residues.

This clonotype was recorded many times. The chain carries TRBV11-2 and TRBJ2-7; 11 nucleotides align to TRBD2. Looked up from germline, CDR1 is SGHAT and CDR2 is FQNNGV. V shed 1 base, J shed 5 bases, and the junction held 7 bases outside the gene matches. The CDR3 extends over 16 amino acids. For the CDR3, the DNA is TGTGCCAGCAGCTTAGGGCTAGCGGGAGGCCAGGACGAGCAGTACTTC. It yields the protein CASSLGLAGGQDEQYF.

The sample holds one count of this clonotype. This may arise from a read error, as a much more abundant clone is one base away. CDR3: CSARDLTSGVNEQYF. The CDR3 DNA reads TGCAGTGCTAGAGATTTGACTAGCGGGGTCAACGAGCAGTACTTC. The chain recombines TRBV20-1 with TRBJ2-7, with TRBD2 identical over 11 bases. V shed 0 bases and J 5 bases; nucleotides not matched to a gene: 6. Germline V gene data show CDR1 as DFQATT and CDR2 as SNEGSKA (reference sequence). This CDR3 contains 15 residues.

This clonotype was detected many times. This chain links TRBV12-3 or TRBV12-4 with TRBJ1-3; D may be TRBD1 (5 bases). The CDR3 spans 15 residues. Deletions cut 4 bases from V and 4 bases from J, with 14 bases between. In DNA, the CDR3 is TGTGCCAGCAGTTCCGGCAGGGATTACGGAAACACCATATATTTT. This translates into CASSSGRDYGNTIYF.

This clonotype was recorded at least ten times. The chain combines TRBV5-1 with TRBJ2-7; weak D call: TRBD2 (5 bases). The CDR3 spans 14 residues. The V gene's germline CDR1 is SGHRS and CDR2 YFSETQ. Deletions cut 6 bases from V and 3 bases from J, with 16 bases between. The CDR3 region is CASNRGGQNYEQYF. The CDR3 DNA reads TGCGCCAGCAATCGGGGTGGGCAGAACTACGAGCAGTACTTC.

The chain is built from TRBV3-1 and TRBJ2-2; a possible D gene is TRBD2 (5 bases). Per germline, CDR1 LGHDT and CDR2 YNNKEL (reference sequence). The CDR3 consists of 15 residues. Trimming shortened V by 4 bases and J by 1 base, and 10 bases separated the two germline ends. The chain's CDR3 is CASSLIEGNTGELFF. CDR3 in DNA: TGTGCCAGCAGCCTCATAGAGGGGAACACCGGGGAGCTGTTTTTT.

Many counts were recorded for this clonotype. V is TRBV19 and J is TRBJ2-5; D gene unclear. CDR1 and CDR2 from the germline V gene are LNHDA and SQIVND (reference sequence). V dropped 5 bases and J dropped 2 bases, with 9 bases sitting between them. The CDR3 has 13 residues. The CDR3 region has the DNA TGTGCCAGTAGTCAAGACGGTCAAGAGACCCAGTACTTC. It is translated as CASSQDGQETQYF. The whole variable domain, filled in from reference TRBV19 and TRBJ2-5, reads DGGITQSPKYLFRKEGQNVTLSCEQNLNHDAMYWYRQDPGQGLRLIYYSQIVNDFQKGDIAEGYSVSREKKESFPLTVTSAQKNPTAFYLCASSQDGQETQYFGPGTRLLVL.

This clonotype showed up many times. This chain uses TRBV7-9 with TRBJ2-2, with D possibly TRBD1 on 5 matching bases. The CDR3 is 15 residues long. Germline CDR1 reads SEHNR; CDR2 reads FQNEAQ (reference sequence). Trimming left V 6 bases short and J 0 bases short, with 11 bases between. The CDR3 nucleotides are TGTGCCAGCAGACAGGACGTCGCGAACACCGGGGAGCTGTTTTTT. Amino acid sequence: CASRQDVANTGELFF.